This T cell receptor (beta chain) originates from a study of blood T cell repertoires in COVID-19. CDR1 and CDR2 from the germline V gene are KGHDR and SFDVKD. Trimming left V 4 bases short and J 4 bases short, with 12 bases between. The CDR3 consists of 14 residues. Seattle's cohort entered during active infection and was followed longitudinally. The table came from immunoSEQ multiplex PCR; TCRdb's copy has only in-frame clones and leaves some out. The data hold under 250,000 clones, with around 86% observed a single time. The receptor's source is a middle-aged man with COVID-19, enrolled during active disease. Sequencing was performed on peripheral blood. The chain recombines TRBV24-1 with TRBJ1-2; D may be TRBD1 (6 bases). The CDR3 nucleotides read TGTGCCACCAGTGAATCTGACAGGACCTATGGCTACACCTTC. Translating it yields CATSESDRTYGYTF.